These 25 T cell receptor beta chains were sequenced from one sample in a study of blood T cell repertoires in COVID-19. This table comes from immunoSEQ multiplex PCR, and its TCRdb copy is limited to in-frame clones, with some not included. Of roughly 240,000 clones detected, approximately 85% appear once; the ten largest clones hold 5.1%. Sequencing used peripheral blood. Receptors originate from a man aged 50 or older with COVID-19, enrolled during active disease.

V and J are TRBV3-1 (or the pseudogene TRBV3-2) and TRBJ1-6, with TRBD1 identical over 8 bases. J was trimmed by 7 bases and V by 2 bases; bases with no gene match: 7. The CDR3 contains 16 residues. Per germline, CDR1 LGHDT and CDR2 YNNKEL (reference sequence). DNA for the CDR3: TGTGCCAGCAGCCAAACAGACAGGGGCAAAAATTCACCCCTCCACTTT. Its translation is CASSQTDRGKNSPLHF.

The V gene is TRBV6-5, the J gene TRBJ1-3; D unresolved. The ends were cut back, 5 bases at V and 4 bases at J, with 9 bases in the middle. CDR3 length: 13 amino acids. Germline CDR1 and CDR2: MNHEY and SVGAGI. CDR3 DNA sequence: TGTGCCAGCAGTCCCTCGTTCGGAAACACCATATATTTT. This translates into CASSPSFGNTIYF.

The rearrangement joins TRBV6-2 or TRBV6-3 to TRBJ1-2; 7 nucleotides match TRBD1. The germline V gene encodes CDR1 MNHEY and CDR2 SVGEGT. The CDR3 length is 15 residues. V lost 5 bases, J lost 1 base, and 7 bases stayed unmatched. For the CDR3, the DNA is TGTGCCAGCAGTCACGCACAGGGGAATAACTATGGCTACACCTTC. This sequence encodes CASSHAQGNNYGYTF.

The V call is TRBV5-5, the J call TRBJ2-2, with a weak D call TRBD2 (6 bases). The CDR3 extends over 15 amino acids. Per the germline V gene, CDR1 is SGHKS and CDR2 is YYEKEE (reference sequence). Trimming took 3 bases from V and 5 from J, leaving 14 bases between them. This CDR3 reads CASSSFSGVTGELFF. CDR3 bases: TGTGCCAGCAGCTCGTTCTCGGGGGTAACCGGGGAGCTGTTTTTT.

This rearrangement joins TRBV7-3 to TRBJ2-5; 9 bases agree with TRBD1. J lost 5 bases, V lost 2 bases, and 6 bases had no gene match. In germline, CDR1 is SGHTA, CDR2 FQGTGA. CDR3 length: 15 amino acids. CDR3 nucleotide sequence: TGTGCCAGCAGCTTAGGGGACAGGGAGATCGAGACCCAGTACTTC. Amino acid sequence: CASSLGDREIETQYF.

This clone was counted once. J is TRBJ2-3 and V is TRBV30; the match to TRBD1 covers 7 bases. Germline V gene data show CDR1 as GTSNPN and CDR2 as SVGIG (reference sequence). This CDR3 region has 17 residues. V lost 5 bases, J lost 2 bases, and 16 bases stayed unmatched. CDR3 sequence (DNA): TGTGCCTGGCTCGACAGGACAGGCCGCCCCTCCACAGATACGCAGTATTTT. Translation: CAWLDRTGRPSTDTQYF.

This chain joins TRBV3-1 (or the pseudogene TRBV3-2) and TRBJ1-1; TRBD1 is a possible D gene (5 bases). The V gene's germline CDR1 is LGHDT and CDR2 YNNKEL (reference sequence). This CDR3 is built from 14 residues. Trimming pared 3 bases from V and 1 base from J, leaving 9 bases between. In DNA, the CDR3 is TGTGCCAGCAGCCAGGGGGGATCGAACACTGAAGCTTTCTTT. This translates into CASSQGGSNTEAFF.

The chain couples TRBV4-3 to TRBJ1-6; 7 nucleotides line up with TRBD1. CDR1 is LGHNA, CDR2 YSLEER, per germline. Losses at the gene ends were 4 bases for V and 11 bases for J; bases not matched to a gene: 11. The CDR3 has 15 amino acids. The CDR3: CASSLEVDRVAPLHF. The DNA of the CDR3 is TGCGCCAGCAGCCTAGAGGTCGACAGGGTTGCACCCCTCCACTTT.

The chain links TRBV9 to TRBJ2-5; 11 nucleotides align to TRBD2. The CDR3 length is 15 residues. J gave up 2 bases and V 3 bases, and 3 bases lay outside the gene matches. Per germline, CDR1 SGDLS and CDR2 YYNGEE. The CDR3: CASSAGTSGQETQYF. In nucleotides, the CDR3 is TGTGCCAGCAGCGCCGGGACTAGCGGTCAAGAGACCCAGTACTTC.

The chain carries TRBV23-1 and TRBJ2-6, with D possibly being TRBD2 (5 bases). TRBV23-1 is an ORF; its function is uncertain. The germline V and J ends were trimmed by 0 bases and 1 base, with 7 bases remaining between them. CDR3 length: 16 residues. In DNA, the CDR3 is TGCGCCAGCAGTCAATCGTGCGGGTCTGGGGCCAACGTCCTGACTTTC. This codes for CASSQSCGSGANVLTF.

This rearrangement joins TRBV28 to TRBJ2-5, with 7 nucleotides matching TRBD1. Germline CDR1 reads MDHEN; CDR2 reads SYDVKM. The CDR3 extends over 15 amino acids. V lost 7 bases to trimming and J lost 3 bases; unmatched junction nucleotides: 11. CDR3 in DNA: TGTGCCAGCATCCCTGCGCCGGGACAGAAAGAGACCCAGTACTTC. It encodes CASIPAPGQKETQYF.

V is TRBV5-3 and J is TRBJ2-2, with 10 bases matching TRBD2. TRBV5-3 is labeled an ORF, and its function is uncertain. The length of the CDR3 is 21 residues. Trimming took 4 bases from V and 3 from J; bases not matched to a gene: 21. The CDR3 loop is CARSPPKERGGQICYTGELFF. In DNA, the CDR3 is TGTGCCAGAAGCCCTCCGAAGGAGCGGGGGGGCCAAATTTGTTACACCGGGGAGCTGTTTTTT.

Only one count was recorded for this clone. The rearrangement links TRBV5-1 to TRBJ2-7, with a weak D call TRBD1 (6 bases). The CDR3 consists of 15 residues. Per germline, CDR1 SGHRS and CDR2 YFSETQ. V was trimmed by 4 bases and J by 3 bases, leaving 17 bases between them. The CDR3 region has the DNA TGCGCCAGCAGCCTGGATGGACAGATGGACTACGAGCAGTACTTC. Translated: CASSLDGQMDYEQYF.

In this sample, this clone turned up many times. The chain has TRBV6-5 and TRBJ2-5; unclear D gene. Trimming shortened V by 0 bases and J by 6 bases, and 2 bases separated the two germline ends. The CDR3 is made up of 11 amino acids. The germline V gene encodes CDR1 MNHEY and CDR2 SVGAGI. DNA for the CDR3: TGTGCCAGCAGTTACTCTAAGACCCAGTACTTC. Its protein product is CASSYSKTQYF.

The chain is built from TRBV30 and TRBJ2-1; 10 bases are shared with TRBD2. The CDR3 has 14 amino acids. The V segment lost 6 bases and the J segment 7 bases; nucleotides outside the gene matches: 9. Germline CDR1 reads GTSNPN; CDR2 reads SVGIG (reference sequence). CDR3 nucleotides: TGTGCCTGTATCCAGCGGGGGGGTAGTAATGAGCAGTTCTTC. As protein: CACIQRGGSNEQFF.

CDR3 sequence reads: CATSNPSSVYEQYF. The CDR3, as DNA: TGTGCCACCAGCAACCCCAGTTCTGTTTACGAGCAGTACTTC. V gene TRBV15 combines with J gene TRBJ2-7; unclear D gene. Germline assignment: CDR1 LNHNV and CDR2 YYDKDF (reference sequence). V lost 4 bases and J lost 4, with 14 bases in between. The CDR3 loop spans 14 amino acids.

The gene calls are TRBV6-5 and TRBJ2-7; 9 bases match TRBD1. The CDR3 runs 15 residues. Losses at the gene ends were 0 bases for V and 2 bases for J; bases not matched to a gene: 2. Germline values: CDR1 MNHEY, CDR2 SVGAGI. Here the CDR3 reads CASSYSTGGAYEQYF. CDR3 nucleotide sequence: TGTGCCAGCAGTTACTCGACAGGGGGAGCCTACGAGCAGTACTTC.

This clone came up once. CDR3 residues: CASSVEGKGRDEQYF. CDR3 DNA sequence: TGTGCCAGCAGCGTAGAGGGGAAGGGGCGAGACGAGCAGTACTTC. V and J are TRBV9 and TRBJ2-7; D might be TRBD1 (5 bases). The CDR3 is 15 residues long. CDR1 is SGDLS and CDR2 is YYNGEE in the germline V gene. Trimming took off 0 bases at V and 5 bases at J, with 15 bases between the two ends.

The V call is TRBV18, the J call TRBJ1-4; a weak D match, TRBD1 (6 bases). The CDR3 is 15 residues long. CDR1 and CDR2 (germline): KGHSH, LQKENI. V shed 0 bases and J shed 5 bases, with 10 bases lying between them. The CDR3 region has the DNA TGTGCCAGCTCACCACCGTCCCAGGGGAATGAAAAACTGTTTTTT. This codes for CASSPPSQGNEKLFF.

The V call is TRBV10-2, the J call TRBJ1-6; 8 bases line up with TRBD1. With 7 bases clipped from V and 7 bases from J, the junction kept 6 bases outside the gene matches. This CDR3 has 14 amino acids. Germline values: CDR1 WSHSY, CDR2 SAAADI. The CDR3 spells CASKSGQANSPLHF. As DNA, the CDR3 is TGCGCCAGCAAGTCGGGACAGGCAAATTCACCCCTCCACTTT.

This clone has a handful of counts. The J gene is TRBJ2-5, the V gene TRBV5-4; 9 positions agree with TRBD1. Germline CDR1 reads SGHNT; CDR2 reads YYREEE (reference sequence). J lost 5 bases, V lost 4 bases, and 9 bases had no gene match. This CDR3 region has 15 residues. Written as DNA, the CDR3 is TGTGCCAGCAGCAATCGACAGGGGGTGGGGGAGACCCAGTACTTC. Translating it yields CASSNRQGVGETQYF.

This chain uses TRBV7-3 with TRBJ1-1; 7 bases line up with TRBD1. In germline, CDR1 is SGHTA, CDR2 FQGTGA. V dropped 4 bases and J dropped 1; count of bases not matched to a gene: 3. CDR3 length equals 14 residues. DNA for the CDR3: TGTGCCAGCAGCTCGGACAGGCCGAACACTGAAGCTTTCTTT. It encodes CASSSDRPNTEAFF.

The chain is built from TRBV12-5 and TRBJ1-6; D is ambiguous. CDR1 and CDR2 from the germline V gene are LGHNT and FRNRAP. CDR3 length: 13 amino acids. Trimming removed 1 base at V and 10 bases at J, with 8 bases between. The CDR3: CASGLGSGSPLHF. CDR3 DNA sequence: TGTGCTAGTGGTTTGGGCAGCGGGTCACCCCTCCACTTT.

CDR3 sequence (DNA): TGTGCCAGCACCTACGGGGGAACTGGAAACACCATATATTTT. It yields the protein CASTYGGTGNTIYF. The V call is TRBV6-5, the J call TRBJ1-3, with D perhaps matching TRBD1 (5 bases). CDR1 and CDR2 (germline): MNHEY, SVGAGI. The CDR3 is 14 residues long. The V and J ends lost 7 bases and 2 bases respectively, with 12 bases between them.

The rearrangement uses TRBV6-2 or TRBV6-3 and TRBJ2-6; 9 bases are shared with TRBD1. The V gene end was trimmed by 1 base and the J gene end by 0 bases; junction bases not matched to a gene: 4. CDR1 MNHEY and CDR2 SVGEGT come from the germline V gene. The CDR3 sequence is 18 residues long. The CDR3 sequence: CASSYFGQGYSGANVLTF. The CDR3 DNA reads as TGTGCCAGCAGTTACTTCGGACAGGGGTACTCTGGGGCCAACGTCCTGACTTTC.